The T cell receptor (beta chain) described here comes from a study of pediatric ulcerative colitis. With respect to this clone: Its antigen is unidentified.

The survey-level immunoSEQ assay was used. Using immunoSEQ multiplex PCR, the repertoire was profiled, and TCRdb retains in-frame clones only, with some absent. The top ten hold 3% to 4.5% of the sample, which has 44,000 or so clones, around 78% seen once. Rectal tissue came from one to two pinch biopsies taken at colonoscopy. Overall study results and limits: Blood-derived T cells may be present in rectal pinch biopsies. All ulcerative colitis patients, but no controls, carried two rectal clonotypes. Compared with controls, ulcerative colitis showed greater blood-rectum clone sharing.

Sequences were obtained from gut tissue. This sequence originates from a girl between 5 and 17 years old with moderate ulcerative colitis.

The CDR3 DNA follows: TGTGCCAGCAGCGGACCGGGACTAGCGGCAGATACGCAGTATTTT. Encoded protein: CASSGPGLAADTQYF. The chain carries TRBV9 and TRBJ2-3; 11 nucleotides match TRBD2. CDR1 and CDR2 from the germline V gene are SGDLS and YYNGEE. The CDR3 sequence is 15 residues long. The trim removed 3 bases at V and 4 bases at J, leaving 4 bases unmatched.